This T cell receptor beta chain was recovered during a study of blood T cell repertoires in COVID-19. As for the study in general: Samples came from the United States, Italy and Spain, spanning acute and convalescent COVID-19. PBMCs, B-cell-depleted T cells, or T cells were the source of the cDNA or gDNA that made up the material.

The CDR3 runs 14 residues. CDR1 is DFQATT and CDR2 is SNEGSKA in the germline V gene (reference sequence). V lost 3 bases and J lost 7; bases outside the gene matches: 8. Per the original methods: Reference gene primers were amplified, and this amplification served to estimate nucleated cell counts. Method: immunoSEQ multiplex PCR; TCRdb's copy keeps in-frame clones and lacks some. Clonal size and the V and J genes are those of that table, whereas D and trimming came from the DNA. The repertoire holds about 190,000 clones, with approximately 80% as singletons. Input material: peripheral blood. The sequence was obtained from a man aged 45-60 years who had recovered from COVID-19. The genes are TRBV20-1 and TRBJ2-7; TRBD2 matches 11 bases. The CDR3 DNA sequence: TGCAGTGCTAGTCTTCTAGCGGGAGGTTCTGAGCAGTACTTC. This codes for CSASLLAGGSEQYF.